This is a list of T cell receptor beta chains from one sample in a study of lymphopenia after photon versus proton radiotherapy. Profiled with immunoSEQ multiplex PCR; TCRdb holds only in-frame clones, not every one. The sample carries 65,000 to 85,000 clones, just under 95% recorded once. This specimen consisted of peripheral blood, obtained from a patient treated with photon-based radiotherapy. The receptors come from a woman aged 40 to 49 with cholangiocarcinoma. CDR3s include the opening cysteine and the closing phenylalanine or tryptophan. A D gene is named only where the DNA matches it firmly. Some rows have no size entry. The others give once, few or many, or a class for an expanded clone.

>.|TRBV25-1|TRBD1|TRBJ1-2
CATRGTGAWGYTF
TGTGCCACCCGCGGGACAGGTGCTTGGGGCTACACCTTC
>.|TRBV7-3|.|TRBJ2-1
CASSIPGSHNEQFF
TGTGCCAGCAGCATCCCCGGGAGCCACAATGAGCAGTTCTTC
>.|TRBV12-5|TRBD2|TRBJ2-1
CASGGLVQEQFF
TGTGCTAGTGGTGGACTAGTTCAAGAGCAGTTCTTC
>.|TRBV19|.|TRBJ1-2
CASSIPDGLGGYTF
TGTGCCAGTAGTATCCCGGATGGGTTAGGAGGCTACACCTTC
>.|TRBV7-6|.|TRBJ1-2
CASSLNPDRDYGYTF
TGTGCCAGCAGCTTAAATCCCGACAGAGACTATGGCTACACCTTC
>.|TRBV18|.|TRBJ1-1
CASSLGKARAFF
TGTGCCAGCTCCCTCGGGAAGGCACGAGCTTTCTTT
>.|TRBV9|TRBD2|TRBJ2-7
CASSALAGSYEQYF
TGTGCCAGCAGCGCGCTAGCGGGGTCCTACGAGCAGTACTTC
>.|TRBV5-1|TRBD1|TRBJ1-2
CASSLLTGKEDYGYTF
TGCGCCAGCAGCTTATTGACAGGGAAGGAAGACTATGGCTACACCTTC
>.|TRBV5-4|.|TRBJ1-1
CASSLVNAWNTEAFF
TGTGCCAGCAGCTTGGTAAACGCTTGGAACACTGAAGCTTTCTTT
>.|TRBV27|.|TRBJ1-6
CASSPRNSPLHF
TGTGCCAGCAGTCCGAGAAATTCACCCCTCCACTTT
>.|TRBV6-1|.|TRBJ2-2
CASRAPGLTGELFF
TGTGCCAGCAGGGCACCCGGACTAACCGGGGAGCTGTTTTTT
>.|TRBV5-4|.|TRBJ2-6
CASEGLVPDKGGPTLTF
TGTGCCAGCGAGGGACTCGTACCAGACAAAGGCGGGCCAACGTTGACTTTC
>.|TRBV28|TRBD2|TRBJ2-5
CASTYRRSGKAVETQYF
TGTGCCAGCACTTACCGAAGAAGCGGGAAGGCCGTAGAGACCCAGTACTTC
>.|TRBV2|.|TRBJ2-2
CASKGVTTNTGELFF
TGTGCCAGCAAGGGAGTTACAACTAACACCGGGGAGCTGTTTTTT
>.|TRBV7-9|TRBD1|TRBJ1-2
CASSSSQGAGQGYTF
TGTGCCAGCAGCTCATCTCAGGGGGCAGGTCAGGGCTACACCTTC
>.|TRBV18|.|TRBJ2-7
CASSPPGYEQYF
TGTGCCAGCTCACCACCTGGGTACGAGCAGTACTTC
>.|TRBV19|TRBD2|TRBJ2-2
CASKGLAGGELFF
TGTGCCAGTAAGGGACTAGCCGGCGGGGAGCTGTTTTTT
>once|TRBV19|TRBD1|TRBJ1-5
CASSLDRGFNQPQHF
TGTGCCAGTAGTTTGGACAGGGGATTCAATCAGCCCCAGCATTTT
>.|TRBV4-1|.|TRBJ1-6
CASSRTGTYNSPLHF
TGCGCCAGCAGCCGCACCGGGACTTATAATTCACCCCTCCACTTT
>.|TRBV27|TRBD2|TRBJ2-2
CASSLFAGGSTGELFF
TGTGCCAGCAGTTTATTTGCGGGAGGGTCCACCGGGGAGCTGTTTTTT
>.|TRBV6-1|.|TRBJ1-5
CASSEAGGANQPQHF
TGTGCCAGCAGTGAAGCGGGGGGGGCCAATCAGCCCCAGCATTTT
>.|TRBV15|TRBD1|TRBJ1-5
CATSQGQGDQPQHF
TGTGCCACCAGCCAAGGACAGGGAGATCAGCCCCAGCATTTT
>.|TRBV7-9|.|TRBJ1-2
CASSLVQGGYTF
TGTGCCAGCAGCTTAGTACAGGGAGGCTACACCTTC
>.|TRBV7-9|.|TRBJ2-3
CASSLHSTDTQYF
TGTGCCAGCAGCTTACACAGCACAGATACGCAGTATTTT
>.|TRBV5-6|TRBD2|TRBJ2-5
CASSFRRGGGETQYF
TGTGCCAGCAGCTTCCGGCGGGGGGGAGGAGAGACCCAGTACTTC
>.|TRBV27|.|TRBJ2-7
CASSKSPADGAYEQYF
TGTGCCAGCAGTAAGAGTCCGGCGGACGGAGCCTACGAGCAGTACTTC
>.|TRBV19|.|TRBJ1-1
CASNRALKGAEAFF
TGTGCCAGTAACCGGGCCCTCAAGGGCGCTGAAGCTTTCTTT